This T cell receptor (beta chain) was identified during a study of post-analysis software for immune sequencing data (dated by TCRdb to about 2015). Describing the broader study: Recorded disease courses included relapsing-remitting, secondary progressive and progressive-relapsing multiple sclerosis, with some patients lacking subtype annotation. The patient repertoires were compared against approximately twelve previously published healthy control repertoires obtained from donors aged roughly 6 to 28 years. A subset of samples was prepared in parallel using single-end sample barcoding, then pooled and co-amplified after Illumina adapter ligation.

Library preparation employed PCR. Instrument on record: Illumina HiSeq 2500. Unique molecular identifiers were incorporated into TCR beta cDNA libraries to reduce PCR and sequencing biases. Approximately 500,000 cDNA molecules were obtained for every 1 to 10 million input T cells, so each molecule roughly corresponded to one T cell. Patient libraries were prepared and sequenced with the same protocol used for the earlier healthy control dataset. Samples belonging to the same batch were prepared together, multiplexed and sequenced on a shared HiSeq lane. Concerning the study's data processing: MIGEC was used to process the raw barcoded reads, and molecular identifier groups with only a single read were discarded before consensus assembly and CDR3 extraction. VDJtools was used for post-analysis of the clonotype tables, with diversity normalized by down-sampling every dataset to the smallest sample size. To correct batch-related cross-sample contamination, repertoire overlap clustering matched CDR3 amino acid sequences but not nucleotide sequences. Through fastp at Q25 and MiXCR, TCRdb rebuilt clones from the public reads, retaining in-frame beta chains. One record per CDR3 amino acid sequence lists the most common genes and DNA. The V and J calls come from TCRdb's annotation, not from the publication. Within this sample are roughly 180,000 distinct CDR3 sequences, with approximately 28% of them counted one time only. The ten largest clonotypes hold about 1.6% of the sample.

To demonstrate the VDJtools post-analysis software, the study profiled TCR beta repertoires from the peripheral blood of some 13 young patients with multiple sclerosis. The patients with multiple sclerosis were children and adolescents between roughly 6 and 15 years of age. The paper as a whole reports these results and caveats: Direct clustering with F measure showed strong co-clustering of samples prepared in the same batch, prompting a batch-effect correction. Significantly lower normalized Chao1 diversity was found in multiple sclerosis patients than in controls, suggesting substantial peripheral T-cell clonal expansion. The multiple sclerosis patient group was slightly younger than the control group. Several TRBV segments, including TRBV5-6, TRBV5-1 and TRBV20-1, were significantly more frequent in patients than controls.

The germline V end is reduced by 1 base and the J end by 6 bases; junction bases left unmatched: 22. The CDR3 starts with the cysteine, ends with the phenylalanine, and has 22 residues. Kept here is only the CDR3 DNA, which spans 66 bases and is read in frame from base 1. Sequences MGHDK (CDR1) and SYGVNS (CDR2) are obtained from the germline V gene. As concerns this clonotype: Its antigen is currently not known. No clone much larger than this one lies a single base away; base qualities are absent.

The clonotype comes from a girl aged 5-17 years with multiple sclerosis. The sequenced sample consisted of blood. The rearranged segments are TRBV25-1 and TRBJ2-2, with 11 central nucleotides matching TRBD2. The encoded CDR3 is CASSELGGVAGGPGVLAGELFF. The DNA reads as follows: TGTGCCAGCAGTGAATTAGGAGGAGTAGCGGGAGGGCCTGGAGTCCTCGCCGGGGAGCTGTTTTTT.